This TCR beta chain was found in a study of T-cell memory formation after mild COVID-19. Study in general: Clustering of TCRs was largely donor specific.

CDR3 length: 12 residues. Germline V lookup: CDR1 MNHEY, CDR2 SVGAGI. The V end was cut by 4 bases, the J end by 3 bases, with 7 bases between. UMIs and sample barcodes were carried by the TCR alpha and TCR beta cDNA libraries that 5'RACE produced using constant-segment primers. TCRdb re-derived calls from the 5' RACE reads in MiXCR, one entry per CDR3 protein. The sample lists around 430,000 distinct CDR3 sequences; 15% to 20% were seen once. A few counts support this clonotype. Its antigen is as yet unknown. General observations from the study: Prior to infection, memory already included some responding clones, suggesting cross-reactive memory joined.

The source is a man younger than 35 who had mild COVID-19 (a few samples of this study predate the infection). Cell type and time point are not known. Input material: PBMCs or a T cell subset sorted from them (not recorded which). The rearrangement uses TRBV6-5 and TRBJ2-7, with D unresolved. The CDR3: CASSSRNYEQYF. Here the CDR3 DNA reads TGTGCCAGCAGTTCCAGGAACTACGAGCAGTACTTC.